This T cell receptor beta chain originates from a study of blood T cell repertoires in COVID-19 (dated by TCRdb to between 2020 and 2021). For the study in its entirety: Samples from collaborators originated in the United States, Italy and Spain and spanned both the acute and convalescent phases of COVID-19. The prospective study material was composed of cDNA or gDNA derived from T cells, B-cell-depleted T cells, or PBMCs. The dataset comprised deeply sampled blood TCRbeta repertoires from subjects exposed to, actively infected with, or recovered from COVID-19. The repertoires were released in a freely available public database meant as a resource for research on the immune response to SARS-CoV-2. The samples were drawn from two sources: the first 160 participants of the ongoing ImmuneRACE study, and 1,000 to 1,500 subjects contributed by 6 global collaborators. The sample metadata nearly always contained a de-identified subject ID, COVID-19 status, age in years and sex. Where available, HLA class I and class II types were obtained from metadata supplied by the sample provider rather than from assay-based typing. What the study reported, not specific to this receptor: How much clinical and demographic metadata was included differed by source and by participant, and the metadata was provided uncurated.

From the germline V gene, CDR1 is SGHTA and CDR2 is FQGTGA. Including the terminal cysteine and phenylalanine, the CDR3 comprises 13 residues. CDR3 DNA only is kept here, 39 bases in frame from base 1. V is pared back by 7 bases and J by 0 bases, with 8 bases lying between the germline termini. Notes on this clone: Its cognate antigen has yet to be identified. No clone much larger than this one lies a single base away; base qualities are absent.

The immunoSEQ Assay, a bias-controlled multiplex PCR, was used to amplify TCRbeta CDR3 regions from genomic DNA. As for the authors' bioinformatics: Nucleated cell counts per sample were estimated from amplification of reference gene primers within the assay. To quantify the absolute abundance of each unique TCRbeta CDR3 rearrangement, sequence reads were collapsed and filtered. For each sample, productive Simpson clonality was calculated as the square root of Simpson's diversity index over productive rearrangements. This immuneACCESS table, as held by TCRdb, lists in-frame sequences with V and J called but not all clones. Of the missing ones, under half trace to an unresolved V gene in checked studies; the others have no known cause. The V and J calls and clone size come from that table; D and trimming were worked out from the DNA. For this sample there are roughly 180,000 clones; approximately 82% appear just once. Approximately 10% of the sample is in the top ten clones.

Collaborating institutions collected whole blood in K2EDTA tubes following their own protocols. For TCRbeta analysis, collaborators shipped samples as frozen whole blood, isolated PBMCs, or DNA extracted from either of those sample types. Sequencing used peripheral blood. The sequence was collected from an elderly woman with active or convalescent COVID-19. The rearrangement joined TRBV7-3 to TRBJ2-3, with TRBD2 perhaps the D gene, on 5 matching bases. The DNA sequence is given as TGTGCCAGCAAACGGACTAGCACAGATACGCAGTATTTT. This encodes CASKRTSTDTQYF.